This T cell receptor beta chain was profiled in a study of CD8 T cells in Susac syndrome. V lost 2 bases, J lost 6 bases, and 6 bases lay in between. The CDR3 has 12 residues. Reverse transcription of roughly 0.5 to 1 ug RNA was carried out with random hexamers. TCRdb reprocessed the immunoSEQ multiplex PCR reads with MiXCR, giving one entry per CDR3 protein. The sample has roughly 180,000 distinct CDR3 sequences, around 96% seen once. The TEMRA cells underwent FACS enrichment, while the CD8+ and CD4+ T cells underwent negative isolation. Material for sequencing was CD4+ T cells from PBMCs. The sequence was obtained from a human donor in good health. The J gene is TRBJ2-3, the V gene TRBV12-3 or TRBV12-4; D is ambiguous. The CDR3 reads CASSLQKDTQYF. Here the CDR3 DNA reads TGTGCCAGCAGTTTACAGAAGGATACGCAGTATTTT.